The 2 T cell receptor beta chains given below trace back to one sample, sequenced in a study of T cell repertoires in cytomegalovirus infection. Using its own MiXCR run on the reads, TCRdb lists one record per CDR3 protein. The data hold 450,000 to 600,000 distinct CDR3 sequences, with around 11% observed a single time. Sequenced: PBMCs. Receptors originate from a human donor in good health (CMV status not recorded). Some clones in this sample may be carry-over from other donors' samples.

Many counts were recorded for this clonotype. The chain joins TRBV7-9 to TRBJ1-1; D is undetermined. The ends were cut back, 0 bases at V and 9 bases at J, with 8 bases in the middle. Germline V gene lookup returns CDR1 SEHNR and CDR2 FQNEAQ (reference sequence). The CDR3 contains 12 residues. Here the CDR3 reads CASSLAEQQAFF. The CDR3 DNA sequence: TGTGCCAGCAGCTTAGCTGAACAGCAAGCTTTCTTT.

In this sample, this clonotype turned up many times. J is TRBJ2-3 and V is TRBV7-9; TRBD2 matches 15 bases. The CDR3 has 17 amino acids. Unmatched junction bases numbered 4, after V lost 3 bases and J lost 3 bases. Germline CDR1 SEHNR, CDR2 FQNEAQ (reference sequence). CDR3: CASSFGLAGGGTDTQYF. In nucleotides, the CDR3 is TGTGCCAGCAGCTTCGGACTAGCGGGGGGGGGGACAGATACGCAGTATTTT.